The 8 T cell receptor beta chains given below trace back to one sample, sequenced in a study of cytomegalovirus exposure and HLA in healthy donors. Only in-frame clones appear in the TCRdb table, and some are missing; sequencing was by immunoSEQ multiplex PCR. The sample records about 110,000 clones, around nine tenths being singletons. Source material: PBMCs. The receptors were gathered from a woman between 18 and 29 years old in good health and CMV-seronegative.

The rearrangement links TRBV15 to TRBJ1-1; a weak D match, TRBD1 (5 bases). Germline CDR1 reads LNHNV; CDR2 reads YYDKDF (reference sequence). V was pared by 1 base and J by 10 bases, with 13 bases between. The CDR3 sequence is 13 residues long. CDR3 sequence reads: CATSRASPGGAFF. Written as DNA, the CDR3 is TGTGCCACCAGCAGAGCCTCGCCGGGGGGAGCTTTCTTT.

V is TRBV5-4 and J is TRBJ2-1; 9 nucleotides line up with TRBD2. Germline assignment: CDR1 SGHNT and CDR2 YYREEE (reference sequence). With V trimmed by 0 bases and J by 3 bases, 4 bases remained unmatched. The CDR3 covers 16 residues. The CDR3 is CASSLGISGSYNEQFF. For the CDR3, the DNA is TGTGCCAGCAGCTTGGGTATTAGCGGGAGCTACAATGAGCAGTTCTTC.

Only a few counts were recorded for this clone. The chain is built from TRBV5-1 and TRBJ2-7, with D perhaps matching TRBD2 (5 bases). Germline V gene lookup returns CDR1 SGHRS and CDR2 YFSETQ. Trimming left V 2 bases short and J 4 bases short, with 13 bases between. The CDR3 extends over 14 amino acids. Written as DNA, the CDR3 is TGCGCCAGCAGCTTAATCGAGGGATTTTACGAGCAGTACTTC. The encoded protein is CASSLIEGFYEQYF.

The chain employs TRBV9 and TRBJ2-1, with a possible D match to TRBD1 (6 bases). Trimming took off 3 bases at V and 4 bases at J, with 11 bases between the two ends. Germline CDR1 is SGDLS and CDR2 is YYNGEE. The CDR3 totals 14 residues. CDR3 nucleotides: TGTGCCAGCAGCGACTCAGGGGCTTACAATGAGCAGTTCTTC. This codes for CASSDSGAYNEQFF.

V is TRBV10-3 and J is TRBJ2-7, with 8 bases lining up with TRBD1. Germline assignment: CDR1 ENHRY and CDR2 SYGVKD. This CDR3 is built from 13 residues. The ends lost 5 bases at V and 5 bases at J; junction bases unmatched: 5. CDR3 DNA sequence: TGTGCCATCAGTCTGGACAGGGAGGACGAGCAGTACTTC. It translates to CAISLDREDEQYF.

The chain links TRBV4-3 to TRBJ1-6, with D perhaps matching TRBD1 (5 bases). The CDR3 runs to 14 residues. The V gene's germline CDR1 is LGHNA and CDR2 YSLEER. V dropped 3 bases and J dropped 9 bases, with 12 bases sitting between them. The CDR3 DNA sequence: TGCGCCAGCAGCCAGGCAGGGTTGGGTTCACCCCTCCACTTT. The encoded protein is CASSQAGLGSPLHF.

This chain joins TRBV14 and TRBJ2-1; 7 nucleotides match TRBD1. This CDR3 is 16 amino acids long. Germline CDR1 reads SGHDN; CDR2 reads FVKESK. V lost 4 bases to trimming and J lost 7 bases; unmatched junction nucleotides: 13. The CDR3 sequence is CASSRHLLTGENEQFF. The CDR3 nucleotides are TGTGCCAGCAGCCGCCACCTGCTAACAGGGGAGAATGAGCAGTTCTTC.

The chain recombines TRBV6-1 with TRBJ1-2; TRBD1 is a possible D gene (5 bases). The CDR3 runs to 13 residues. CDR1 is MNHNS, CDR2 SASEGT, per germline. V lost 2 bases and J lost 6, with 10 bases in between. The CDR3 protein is CASSERGSHGYTF. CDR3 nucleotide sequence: TGTGCCAGCAGTGAAAGGGGATCCCATGGCTACACCTTC.